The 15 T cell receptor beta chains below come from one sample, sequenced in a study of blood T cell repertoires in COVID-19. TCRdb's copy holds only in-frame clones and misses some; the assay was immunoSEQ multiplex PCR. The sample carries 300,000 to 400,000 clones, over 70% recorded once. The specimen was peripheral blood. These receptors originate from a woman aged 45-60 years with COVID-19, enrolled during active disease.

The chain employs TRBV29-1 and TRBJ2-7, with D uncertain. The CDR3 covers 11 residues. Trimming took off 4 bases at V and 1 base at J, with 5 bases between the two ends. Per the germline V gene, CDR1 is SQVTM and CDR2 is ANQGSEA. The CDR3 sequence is CSVAGSYEQYF. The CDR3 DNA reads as TGCAGCGTTGCCGGGTCCTACGAGCAGTACTTC.

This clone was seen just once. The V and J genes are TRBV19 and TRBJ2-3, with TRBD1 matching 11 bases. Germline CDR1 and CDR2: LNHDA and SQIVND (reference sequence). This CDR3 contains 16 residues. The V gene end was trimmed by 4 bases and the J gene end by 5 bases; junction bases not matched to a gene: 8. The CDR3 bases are TGTGCCAGTAGTACTGTGGACAGGGGGCGAGGAGATACGCAGTATTTT. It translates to CASSTVDRGRGDTQYF.

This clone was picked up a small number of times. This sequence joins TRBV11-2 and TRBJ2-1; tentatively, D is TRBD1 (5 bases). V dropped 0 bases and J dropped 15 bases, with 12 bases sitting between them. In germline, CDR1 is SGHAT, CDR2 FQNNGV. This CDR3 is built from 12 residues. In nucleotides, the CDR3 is TGTGCCAGCAGCTTAGATATCAGGGTGGTGTTCTTC. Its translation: CASSLDIRVVFF.

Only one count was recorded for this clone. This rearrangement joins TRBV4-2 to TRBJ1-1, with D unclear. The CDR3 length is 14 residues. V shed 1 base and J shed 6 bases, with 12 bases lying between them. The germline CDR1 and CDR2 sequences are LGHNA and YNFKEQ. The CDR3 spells CASSQVGGFPEAFF. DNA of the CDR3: TGTGCCAGCAGCCAAGTTGGAGGGTTCCCTGAAGCTTTCTTT.

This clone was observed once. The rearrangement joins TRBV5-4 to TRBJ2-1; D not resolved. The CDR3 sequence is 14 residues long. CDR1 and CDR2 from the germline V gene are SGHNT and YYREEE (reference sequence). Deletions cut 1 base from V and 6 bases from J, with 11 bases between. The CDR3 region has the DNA TGTGCCAGCAGCTTGAACACAATTTTCAATGAGCAGTTCTTC. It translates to CASSLNTIFNEQFF. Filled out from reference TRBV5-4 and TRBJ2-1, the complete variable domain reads ETGVTQSPTHLIKTRGQQVTLRCSSQSGHNTVSWYQQALGQGPQFIFQYYREEENGRGNFPPRFSGLQFPNYSSELNVNALELDDSALYLCASSLNTIFNEQFFGPGTRLTVL.

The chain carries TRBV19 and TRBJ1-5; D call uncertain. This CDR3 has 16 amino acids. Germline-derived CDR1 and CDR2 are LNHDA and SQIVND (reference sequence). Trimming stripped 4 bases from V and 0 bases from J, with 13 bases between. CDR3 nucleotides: TGTGCCAGTAGTACCCAGTTGGGCGATAGCAATCAGCCCCAGCATTTT. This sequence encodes CASSTQLGDSNQPQHF.

DNA of the CDR3: TGTGCCAGCAGGCGGGACAGGACGAACACTGAAGCTTTCTTT. It yields the protein CASRRDRTNTEAFF. This chain joins TRBV6-5 and TRBJ1-1; 8 bases match TRBD1. The V and J ends lost 6 bases and 1 base, in that order; junction bases with no gene match: 4. CDR3 size: 14 residues. Per germline, CDR1 MNHEY and CDR2 SVGAGI.

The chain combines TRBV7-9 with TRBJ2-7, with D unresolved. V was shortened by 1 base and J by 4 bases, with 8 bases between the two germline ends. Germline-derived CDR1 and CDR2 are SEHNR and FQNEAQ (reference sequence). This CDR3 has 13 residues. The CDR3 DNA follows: TGTGCCAGCAGCTTAGACAGCTTTTACGAGCAGTACTTC. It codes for CASSLDSFYEQYF.

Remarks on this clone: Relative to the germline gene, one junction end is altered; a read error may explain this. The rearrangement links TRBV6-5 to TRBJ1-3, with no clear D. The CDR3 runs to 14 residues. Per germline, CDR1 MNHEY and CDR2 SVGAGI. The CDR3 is CARSYFGPGNTIYF. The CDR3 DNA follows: TGTGCCAGGAGTTACTTTGGGCCTGGAAACACCATATATTTT.

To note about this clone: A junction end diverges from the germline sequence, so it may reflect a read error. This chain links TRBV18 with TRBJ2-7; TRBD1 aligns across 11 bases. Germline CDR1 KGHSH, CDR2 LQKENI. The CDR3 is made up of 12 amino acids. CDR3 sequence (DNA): TGTGCCAGCTCACCAGGACAGGGGGCGCAGGACTTC. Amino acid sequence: CASSPGQGAQDF.

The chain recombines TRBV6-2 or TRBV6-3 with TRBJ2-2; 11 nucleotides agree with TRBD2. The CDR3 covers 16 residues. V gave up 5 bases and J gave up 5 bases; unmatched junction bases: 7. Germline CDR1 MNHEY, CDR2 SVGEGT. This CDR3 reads CASSKTSGSGTGELFF. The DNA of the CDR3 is TGTGCCAGCAGTAAAACTAGCGGGAGTGGGACCGGGGAGCTGTTTTTT.

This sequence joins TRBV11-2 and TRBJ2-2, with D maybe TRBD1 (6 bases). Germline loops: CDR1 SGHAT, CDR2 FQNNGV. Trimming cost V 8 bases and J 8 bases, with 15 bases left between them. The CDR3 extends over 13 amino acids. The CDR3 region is CASARGSAGELFF. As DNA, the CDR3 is TGTGCCAGCGCAAGGGGGAGTGCTGGGGAGCTGTTTTTT. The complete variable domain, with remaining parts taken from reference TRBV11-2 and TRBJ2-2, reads EAGVAQSPRYKIIEKRQSVAFWCNPISGHATLYWYQQILGQGPKLLIQFQNNGVVDDSQLPKDRFSAERLKGVDSTLKIQPAKLEDSAVYLCASARGSAGELFFGEGSRLTVL.

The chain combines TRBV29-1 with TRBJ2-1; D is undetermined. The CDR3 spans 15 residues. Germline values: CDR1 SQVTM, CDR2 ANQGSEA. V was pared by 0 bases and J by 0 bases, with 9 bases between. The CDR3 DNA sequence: TGCAGCGTTGAAGATCGTTCGGGCTCCTACAATGAGCAGTTCTTC. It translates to CSVEDRSGSYNEQFF.

Here the CDR3 reads CASSTSGRATDTQYF. CDR3 nucleotide sequence: TGTGCCAGCAGTACTAGCGGGAGGGCAACAGATACGCAGTATTTT. The chain uses TRBV28 and TRBJ2-3; 13 nucleotides match TRBD2. Per germline, CDR1 MDHEN and CDR2 SYDVKM. The CDR3 contains 15 residues. The ends lost 5 bases at V and 3 bases at J; junction bases unmatched: 2.

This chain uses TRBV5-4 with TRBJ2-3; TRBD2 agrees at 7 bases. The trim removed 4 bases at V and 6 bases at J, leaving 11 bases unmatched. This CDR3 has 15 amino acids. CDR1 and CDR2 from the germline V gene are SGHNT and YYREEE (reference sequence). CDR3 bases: TGTGCCAGCAGCCCGAGGACTAGGAGGGAGGATACGCAGTATTTT. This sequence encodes CASSPRTRREDTQYF.